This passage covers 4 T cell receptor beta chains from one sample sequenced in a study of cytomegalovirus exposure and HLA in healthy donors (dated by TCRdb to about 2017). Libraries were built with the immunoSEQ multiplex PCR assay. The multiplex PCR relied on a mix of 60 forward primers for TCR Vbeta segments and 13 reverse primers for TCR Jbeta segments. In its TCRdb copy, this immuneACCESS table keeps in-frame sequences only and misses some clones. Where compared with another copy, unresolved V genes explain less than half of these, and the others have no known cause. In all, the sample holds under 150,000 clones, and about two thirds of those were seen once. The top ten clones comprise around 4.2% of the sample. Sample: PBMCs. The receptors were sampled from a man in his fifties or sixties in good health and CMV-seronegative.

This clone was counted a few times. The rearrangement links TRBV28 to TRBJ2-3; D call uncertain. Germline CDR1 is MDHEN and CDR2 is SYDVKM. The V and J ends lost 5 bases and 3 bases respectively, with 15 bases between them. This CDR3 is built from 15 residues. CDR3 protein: CASSQSRLVTDTQYF. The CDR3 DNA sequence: TGTGCCAGCAGTCAATCGCGACTCGTGACAGATACGCAGTATTTT.

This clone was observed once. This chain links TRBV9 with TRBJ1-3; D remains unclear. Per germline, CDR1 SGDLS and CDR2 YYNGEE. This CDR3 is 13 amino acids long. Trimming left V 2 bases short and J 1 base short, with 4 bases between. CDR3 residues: CASSVGSGNTIYF. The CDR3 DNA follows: TGTGCCAGCAGCGTCGGGTCTGGAAACACCATATATTTT.

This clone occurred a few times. Here the CDR3 reads CASSRGTSIFETQYF. CDR3 coding DNA: TGTGCCAGCAGCCGGGGGACTAGTATCTTTGAGACCCAGTACTTC. This rearrangement joins TRBV7-2 to TRBJ2-5, with 8 bases identical to TRBD2. This CDR3 is 15 amino acids long. With V trimmed by 5 bases and J by 5 bases, 10 bases remained unmatched. Germline CDR1 and CDR2: SGHTA and FQGNSA.

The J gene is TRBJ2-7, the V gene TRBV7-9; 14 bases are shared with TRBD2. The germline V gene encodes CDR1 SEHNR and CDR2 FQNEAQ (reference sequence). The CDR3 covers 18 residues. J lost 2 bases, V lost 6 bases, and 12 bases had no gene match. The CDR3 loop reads CASSPELSTSGRAYEQYF. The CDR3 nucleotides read TGTGCCAGCAGTCCAGAACTCTCGACTAGCGGGAGGGCCTACGAGCAGTACTTC.